This T cell receptor (beta chain) was sequenced during a study of type 1 and type 2 diabetes patients. As for the study in general: A total of roughly 20,000,000 paired-end reads came from the whole study.

The PCR template was genomic DNA. Multiplex PCR with 30 forward and 13 reverse primers amplified the TCR beta CDR3. TCRdb re-called the multiplex PCR reads through MiXCR, storing one row per CDR3 protein. The sample yields 250,000 or so distinct CDR3 sequences, roughly 44% seen once. Study-wide results and limits: Type 2 diabetes patients had few highly-expanded CD4+ clones, median one. Type 2 diabetes repertoires were more diverse than type 1 diabetes repertoires.

This clonotype was observed a few times. What it binds is unknown. Germline V CDR1 and CDR2: DFQATT, SNEGSKA (reference sequence). The germline V and J ends were trimmed by 0 bases and 6 bases, with 14 bases remaining between them. The CDR3 runs 14 residues. The source material was peripheral blood mononuclear cells (PBMCs). This sequence originates from a man aged 18 to 29 with type 2 diabetes. The J gene is TRBJ1-2, the V gene TRBV20-1; D is possibly TRBD1 (6 bases). The CDR3 DNA reads TGCAGTGCTAGAGATAGAAAGGGGGTACATGGCTACACCTTC. Encoded protein: CSARDRKGVHGYTF.